These 5 T cell receptor beta chains were sequenced from one sample in a study of cytomegalovirus exposure and HLA in healthy donors. Use of 60 Vbeta and 13 Jbeta primers characterized the PCR. Sequencing was performed with immunoSEQ multiplex PCR; in TCRdb, only in-frame clones are kept and a portion is missing. Among roughly 150,000 clones listed, about 85% were seen once. The sequenced sample consisted of PBMCs. Every receptor here comes from a man aged 25-40 years in good health and CMV-seropositive.

The chain's CDR3 is CASTSLRLALTNEQFF. CDR3 coding DNA: TGTGCCAGCACCTCCCTCCGACTAGCGCTTACGAATGAGCAGTTCTTC. This chain joins TRBV5-6 and TRBJ2-1, with TRBD2 matching 8 bases. This CDR3 contains 16 residues. CDR1 and CDR2 (germline): SGHDT, YYEEEE. Trimming cost V 6 bases and J 7 bases; bases outside gene matches: 15.

The genes are TRBV27 and TRBJ2-1; TRBD2 might be the D (5 bases). The germline V and J ends were trimmed by 5 bases and 7 bases, with 18 bases remaining between them. Germline values: CDR1 MNHEY, CDR2 SMNVEV (reference sequence). The CDR3 consists of 15 residues. CDR3 DNA: TGTGCCAGCAGTCCTTTGAGGTTTAGGAGGAATGAGCAGTTCTTC. Residues: CASSPLRFRRNEQFF.

The rearrangement uses TRBV9 and TRBJ2-1, with D maybe TRBD2 (6 bases). This CDR3 spans 15 amino acids. CDR1 is SGDLS and CDR2 is YYNGEE in the germline V gene. The V and J ends lost 4 bases and 3 bases respectively, with 14 bases between them. CDR3 nucleotide sequence: TGTGCCAGCAGCCTAAGTGGGACTGGCTACAATGAGCAGTTCTTC. Translating it yields CASSLSGTGYNEQFF.

The CDR3 loop is CATQRGRQETQYF. The CDR3 DNA is TGTGCCACCCAACGAGGCCGACAAGAGACCCAGTACTTC. The rearrangement links TRBV15 to TRBJ2-5; D gene uncertain. CDR1 is LNHNV and CDR2 is YYDKDF in the germline V gene (reference sequence). V gave up 8 bases and J gave up 2 bases, with 12 bases separating them. The CDR3 length is 13 residues.

The rearrangement links TRBV27 to TRBJ1-5, with D maybe TRBD1 (6 bases). The CDR3 length is 14 residues. Germline loops: CDR1 MNHEY, CDR2 SMNVEV (reference sequence). V lost 3 bases and J lost 3, with 9 bases in between. The CDR3 protein is CASSFRQANQPQHF. In DNA, the CDR3 is TGTGCCAGCAGTTTCAGACAGGCCAATCAGCCCCAGCATTTT.